These 26 T cell receptor beta chains were sequenced from one sample in a study of shared clonotypes between healthy human individuals (dated by TCRdb to 2020 to 2021). Libraries were made using the immunoSEQ multiplex PCR assay. Here the immuneACCESS table is served through TCRdb, limited to in-frame sequences with V and J called. Missing clones are a known gap in these copies; in checked studies unresolved V genes cover under half, and the rest lacks a known reason. The sample profile shows roughly 890,000 clones; nearly 95% of them were found once. Together, the top ten hold 20% to 30% of the sample. For the CD8 naive samples, CD45RO-negative cells were positively selected for CCR7, yielding a CD45RA+CCR7+ population from which TemRA cells were excluded. The sequenced sample consisted of naive CD8+ T cells sorted from blood. Explained via the paper, the cell subset or site label denotes: CD45RA+CCR7+. The receptors were sampled from a young man in good health.

As regards this clone: An end of the junction does not agree with germline; a read error may underlie this. The genes are TRBV7-9 and TRBJ2-7; D possibly corresponds to TRBD2 (7 bases). The CDR3 sequence is 11 residues long. Germline lookup yields CDR1 SEHNR and CDR2 FQNEAQ (reference sequence). The CDR3 region has the DNA TGTGCCAGCAGCGAGGGCGGGGGCGACTCCTTC. Amino acids: CASSEGGGDSF.

V gene TRBV2 combines with J gene TRBJ2-1; possible D gene TRBD2, 5 bases. V lost 6 bases, J lost 2 bases, and 11 bases lay in between. The length of the CDR3 is 14 residues. In germline, CDR1 is SNHLY, CDR2 FYNNEI. CDR3 in DNA: TGTGCCAGCAGGCCGGGGTACACCTACAATGAGCAGTTCTTC. Translated, it gives CASRPGYTYNEQFF.

The chain uses TRBV27 and TRBJ2-2; 8 bases agree with TRBD2. Germline CDR1 and CDR2: MNHEY and SMNVEV (reference sequence). V shed 2 bases, J shed 6 bases, and the junction held 8 bases outside the gene matches. The CDR3 runs to 16 residues. This chain's CDR3 is CASSLITSGGAGELFF. CDR3 in DNA: TGTGCCAGCAGTTTAATAACCAGCGGGGGTGCCGGGGAGCTGTTTTTT.

The chain has TRBV23-1 and TRBJ2-2; no clear D. TRBV23-1 falls under the ORF class, with uncertain function. The CDR3 totals 12 residues. Trimming left V 6 bases short and J 5 bases short, with 7 bases between. CDR3 region: CASRVLTGELFF. In DNA, the CDR3 is TGCGCCAGCAGGGTTCTAACCGGGGAGCTGTTTTTT.

This chain connects TRBV13 to TRBJ2-3; D is unresolved. CDR1 and CDR2 (germline): PRHDT, FYEKMQ (reference sequence). Trimming left V 1 base short and J 4 bases short, with 3 bases between. The CDR3 length is 12 residues. The CDR3 sequence: CASSLDPDTQYF. In DNA, the CDR3 is TGTGCCAGCAGCTTAGACCCAGATACGCAGTATTTT.

The chain links TRBV21-1 to TRBJ2-5; the table's D call, TRBD1, has no DNA check behind it. TRBV21-1 is a pseudogene. This CDR3 is built from 14 residues. The CDR3 here is CASSKARRGETQYF. The CDR3 region has the DNA TGTGCCAGCAGCAAAGCCCGCAGGGGAGAGACCCAGTACTTC.

The V call is TRBV25-1, the J call TRBJ2-3; possible D gene TRBD2, 6 bases. The germline V gene has CDR1 MGHDK and CDR2 SYGVNS. Trimming pared 7 bases from V and 2 bases from J, leaving 13 bases between. This CDR3 has 14 amino acids. Written as DNA, the CDR3 is TGTGCCAGCATAAGGGAGGCCCCCACAGATACGCAGTATTTT. Protein sequence: CASIREAPTDTQYF. The variable domain in full, completed from reference TRBV25-1 and TRBJ2-3, reads EADIYQTPRYLVIGTGKKITLECSQTMGHDKMYWYQQDPGMELHLIHYSYGVNSTEKGDLSSESTVSRIRTEHFPLTLESARPSHTSQYLCASIREAPTDTQYFGPGTRLTVL.

The J gene is TRBJ2-1, the V gene TRBV4-3; no clear D gene. V lost 0 bases and J lost 6, with 9 bases in between. CDR3 length: 14 amino acids. Germline V gene sequence: CDR1 LGHNA, CDR2 YSLEER. CDR3 in amino acids: CASSQDLLSNEQFF. In nucleotides, the CDR3 is TGCGCCAGCAGCCAAGATCTTTTGAGCAATGAGCAGTTCTTC.

This chain links TRBV19 with TRBJ2-2, with D unclear. Looked up from germline, CDR1 is LNHDA and CDR2 is SQIVND (reference sequence). There are 16 residues in the CDR3. Trimming took 1 base from V and 4 from J, leaving 13 bases between them. The CDR3 DNA follows: TGTGCCAGTAGTATAGGGGTGGCAAGGGTCACCGGGGAGCTGTTTTTT. Its translation is CASSIGVARVTGELFF.

In the case of this clone: At the DNA level, this CDR3 is encoded by other sequences in the same sample as well. The chain links TRBV28 to TRBJ2-7; no firm D call. The CDR3 is 12 residues long. V was pared by 3 bases and J by 3 bases, with 6 bases between. CDR1 MDHEN and CDR2 SYDVKM come from the germline V gene. CDR3 nucleotides: TGTGCCAGCAGTTTTCTGAGCTACGAGCAGTACTTC. Residues: CASSFLSYEQYF.

CDR3 sequence: CAIRPGDLNEQYF. The CDR3 DNA reads TGTGCCATCAGACCCGGGGACCTCAACGAGCAGTACTTC. The chain uses TRBV10-3 and TRBJ2-7; possibly TRBD1 or TRBD2 for D (5 bases each). The CDR3 loop spans 13 amino acids. Germline lookup yields CDR1 ENHRY and CDR2 SYGVKD. Trimming removed 6 bases at V and 5 bases at J, with 14 bases between.

The V and J genes are TRBV13 and TRBJ2-2; a weak D match, TRBD2 (6 bases). CDR3 length equals 15 residues. From germline, CDR1 is PRHDT and CDR2 FYEKMQ (reference sequence). Trimming removed 6 bases at V and 4 bases at J, with 15 bases between. The CDR3 nucleotides are TGTGCCAGCAGTCCCGAGGGAGGCTTCACCGGGGAGCTGTTTTTT. Protein: CASSPEGGFTGELFF.

This chain joins TRBV27 and TRBJ2-1, with 8 bases fitting TRBD2. The V and J ends lost 6 bases and 8 bases, in that order; junction bases with no gene match: 6. Germline CDR1 reads MNHEY; CDR2 reads SMNVEV (reference sequence). The CDR3 runs 13 residues. CDR3 residues: CASSPGLAYEQFF. CDR3 DNA: TGTGCCAGCAGCCCAGGACTAGCCTATGAGCAGTTCTTC.

V and J are TRBV9 and TRBJ1-3; D ambiguous. This CDR3 is 16 amino acids long. Germline CDR1 reads SGDLS; CDR2 reads YYNGEE. V lost 0 bases, J lost 0 bases, and 10 bases lay in between. In DNA, the CDR3 is TGTGCCAGCAGCGTAGACCCGGGTCCCTCTGGAAACACCATATATTTT. It specifies CASSVDPGPSGNTIYF.

This chain links TRBV13 with TRBJ2-3, with D maybe TRBD2 (5 bases). The CDR3 has 16 amino acids. Trimming removed 3 bases at V and 0 bases at J, with 13 bases between. Germline values: CDR1 PRHDT, CDR2 FYEKMQ (reference sequence). The CDR3 region has the DNA TGTGCCAGCAGCTTTGGAGAAAGCGGTAGCACAGATACGCAGTATTTT. The encoded protein is CASSFGESGSTDTQYF.

The J gene is TRBJ2-2, the V gene TRBV19; perhaps TRBD1 as D (5 bases). Trimming pared 7 bases from V and 6 bases from J, leaving 9 bases between. The germline V gene encodes CDR1 LNHDA and CDR2 SQIVND (reference sequence). This CDR3 is 12 amino acids long. The CDR3 nucleotides are TGTGCCAGTAAGGGGATCCCCGGGGAGCTGTTTTTT. Protein product: CASKGIPGELFF.

The rearrangement joins TRBV13 to TRBJ2-1, with no clear D. CDR3 length: 15 amino acids. Germline loops: CDR1 PRHDT, CDR2 FYEKMQ (reference sequence). Trimming took off 4 bases at V and 5 bases at J, with 15 bases between the two ends. Here the CDR3 DNA reads TGTGCCAGCAGCTCTACCGAGGACGGTAACAATGAGCAGTTCTTC. Residues: CASSSTEDGNNEQFF.

To note about this clone: The sample contains more than one DNA sequence encoding this CDR3. This chain joins TRBV2 and TRBJ2-1, with TRBD1 identical over 10 bases. The germline V gene has CDR1 SNHLY and CDR2 FYNNEI. The V segment lost 6 bases and the J segment 4 bases; nucleotides outside the gene matches: 6. This CDR3 is built from 15 residues. CDR3 coding DNA: TGTGCCAGCAGGCCGGGACAGGGGCCATACAATGAGCAGTTCTTC. Translated: CASRPGQGPYNEQFF.

The rearrangement uses TRBV15 and TRBJ2-5; possibly TRBD1 for D (5 bases). CDR3 size: 13 residues. The germline V gene has CDR1 LNHNV and CDR2 YYDKDF (reference sequence). Trimming removed 2 bases from V and 2 bases from J, with 6 bases in between. The CDR3 region is CATSRQGQETQYF. Written as DNA, the CDR3 is TGTGCCACCAGCAGACAGGGTCAAGAGACCCAGTACTTC.

The rearrangement uses TRBV27 and TRBJ1-5, with a weak D call TRBD1 (6 bases). CDR3 size: 15 residues. The germline V gene has CDR1 MNHEY and CDR2 SMNVEV (reference sequence). The V gene lost 8 bases and the J gene lost 3 bases, with 17 bases spanning the gap. The DNA of the CDR3 is TGTGCCAGCGGGGATATGGGGGGCTACAATCAGCCCCAGCATTTT. Protein: CASGDMGGYNQPQHF.

This chain joins TRBV27 and TRBJ1-2; 7 bases map to TRBD1. Germline V lookup: CDR1 MNHEY, CDR2 SMNVEV (reference sequence). With V trimmed by 6 bases and J by 3 bases, 10 bases remained unmatched. The CDR3 extends over 15 amino acids. The CDR3: CASSKSRGLYYGYTF. In DNA, the CDR3 is TGTGCCAGCAGCAAAAGTAGGGGGCTGTACTATGGCTACACCTTC.

Comment on this clone: The same CDR3 can be traced to other DNA sequences in this sample. The V call is TRBV7-9, the J call TRBJ2-3; D remains ambiguous. Trimming left V 0 bases short and J 6 bases short, with 1 base between. The CDR3 is 11 amino acids. Germline V gene lookup returns CDR1 SEHNR and CDR2 FQNEAQ (reference sequence). CDR3 loop: CASSLADTQYF. For the CDR3, the DNA is TGTGCCAGCAGCTTAGCGGATACGCAGTATTTT.

The DNA of the CDR3 is TGTGCCAGCAGCTTAACACCGGGACTCCATAACTCCTACAATGAGCAGTTCTTC. Translated, it gives CASSLTPGLHNSYNEQFF. The rearrangement links TRBV7-9 to TRBJ2-1, with D maybe TRBD2 (6 bases). The V and J ends lost 2 bases and 0 bases respectively, with 17 bases between them. In germline, CDR1 is SEHNR, CDR2 FQNEAQ (reference sequence). The CDR3 has 18 amino acids. The entire variable domain, with the rest obtained from reference TRBV7-9 and TRBJ2-1, is as follows: DTGVSQNPRHKITKRGQNVTFRCDPISEHNRLYWYRQTLGQGPEFLTYFQNEAQLEKSRLLSDRFSAERPKGSFSTLEIQRTEQGDSAMYLCASSLTPGLHNSYNEQFFGPGTRLTVL.

This chain uses TRBV4-1 with TRBJ2-2; possibly TRBD2 for D (6 bases). V was pared by 0 bases and J by 0 bases, with 14 bases between. The CDR3 runs to 18 residues. CDR1 and CDR2 from the germline V gene are MGHRA and YSYEKL. The CDR3 sequence: CASSQDGGAATNTGELFF. The CDR3 DNA is TGCGCCAGCAGCCAAGACGGGGGAGCGGCCACGAACACCGGGGAGCTGTTTTTT.

The chain recombines TRBV4-1 with TRBJ2-3; TRBD2 aligns across 16 bases. The V gene end was trimmed by 5 bases and the J gene end by 2 bases; junction bases not matched to a gene: 7. The CDR3 is made up of 18 amino acids. CDR1 and CDR2 (germline): MGHRA, YSYEKL. The CDR3 protein is CASSSLGLAGGNTDTQYF. Here the CDR3 DNA reads TGCGCCAGCAGCTCCCTGGGACTAGCGGGAGGGAACACAGATACGCAGTATTTT.

The chain is built from TRBV27 and TRBJ2-4; 8 bases agree with TRBD2. V shed 5 bases, J shed 0 bases, and the junction held 3 bases outside the gene matches. The CDR3 extends over 15 amino acids. Germline CDR1 MNHEY, CDR2 SMNVEV (reference sequence). The CDR3 region has the DNA TGTGCCAGCAGTCCTAGCGGGCTAGCCAAAAACATTCAGTACTTC. Amino acids: CASSPSGLAKNIQYF.